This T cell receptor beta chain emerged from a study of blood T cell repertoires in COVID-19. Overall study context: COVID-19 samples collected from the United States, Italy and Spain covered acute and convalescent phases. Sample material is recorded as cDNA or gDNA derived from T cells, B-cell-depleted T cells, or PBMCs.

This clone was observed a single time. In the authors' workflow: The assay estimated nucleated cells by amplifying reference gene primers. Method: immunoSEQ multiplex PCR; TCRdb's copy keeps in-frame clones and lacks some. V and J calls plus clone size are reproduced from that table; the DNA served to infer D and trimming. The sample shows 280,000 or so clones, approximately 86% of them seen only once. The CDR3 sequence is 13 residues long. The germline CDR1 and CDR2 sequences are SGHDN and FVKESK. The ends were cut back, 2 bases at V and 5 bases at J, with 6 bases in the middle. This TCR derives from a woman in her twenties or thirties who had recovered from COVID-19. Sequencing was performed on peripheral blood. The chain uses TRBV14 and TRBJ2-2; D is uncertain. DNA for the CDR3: TGTGCCAGCAGCCAATTTATGACCGGGGAGCTGTTTTTT. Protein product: CASSQFMTGELFF.